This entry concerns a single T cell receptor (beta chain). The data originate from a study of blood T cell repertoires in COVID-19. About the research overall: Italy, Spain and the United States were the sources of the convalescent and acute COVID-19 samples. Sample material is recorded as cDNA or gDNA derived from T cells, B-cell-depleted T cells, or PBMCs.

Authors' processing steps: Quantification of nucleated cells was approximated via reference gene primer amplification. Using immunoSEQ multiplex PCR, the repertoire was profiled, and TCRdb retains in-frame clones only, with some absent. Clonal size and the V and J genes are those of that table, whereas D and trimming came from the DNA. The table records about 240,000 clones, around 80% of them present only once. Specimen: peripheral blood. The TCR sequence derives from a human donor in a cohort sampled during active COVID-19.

CDR3 sequence: CASSFGSGGLYF. In DNA, the CDR3 is TGTGCCAGCAGTTTCGGTAGCGGGGGCTTGTACTTC. The V call is TRBV27, the J call TRBJ2-7; TRBD2 aligns across 9 bases. J lost 12 bases, V lost 3 bases, and 6 bases had no gene match. In germline, CDR1 is MNHEY, CDR2 SMNVEV (reference sequence). The CDR3 length is 12 residues.